These 20 T cell receptor beta chains were sequenced from one sample in a study of blood T cell repertoires in COVID-19. Clones were sequenced by immunoSEQ multiplex PCR, and TCRdb holds only the in-frame ones, with some missing. The sample records about 200,000 clones, around 90% being singletons. The material sequenced was peripheral blood. These receptors came from a man aged 55-75 years who had recovered from COVID-19.

V and J are TRBV9 and TRBJ2-6; tentative D call: TRBD1 (6 bases). Per the germline V gene, CDR1 is SGDLS and CDR2 is YYNGEE. V lost 3 bases, J lost 0 bases, and 13 bases lay in between. The CDR3 has 17 residues. The CDR3 here is CASSARTDFSGANVLTF. The CDR3 nucleotides are TGTGCCAGCAGCGCACGGACAGATTTCTCTGGGGCCAACGTCCTGACTTTC.

Details on this clone: An end of the junction differs from the germline gene, which may be a read error. V and J are TRBV5-1 and TRBJ2-5; the match to TRBD2 covers 12 bases. Per germline, CDR1 SGHRS and CDR2 YFSETQ. This CDR3 comprises 16 residues. The CDR3 DNA is TGCGCCAGCAGTTTGGTACTAGCGGGGGGTCAAGAGACCCAGTACTTC. Amino acid sequence: CASSLVLAGGQETQYF.

The rearrangement joins TRBV30 to TRBJ1-4, with 7 bases lining up with TRBD1. The V gene end was trimmed by 3 bases and the J gene end by 0 bases; junction bases not matched to a gene: 10. The CDR3 spans 17 residues. Germline V CDR1 and CDR2: GTSNPN, SVGIG (reference sequence). CDR3 in amino acids: CAWSRSSGGSTNEKLFF. Here the CDR3 DNA reads TGTGCCTGGAGCCGGTCTTCAGGGGGGTCAACTAATGAAAAACTGTTTTTT.

V is TRBV6-5 and J is TRBJ1-1, with 9 bases aligning to TRBD1. The V gene's germline CDR1 is MNHEY and CDR2 SVGAGI. V trimming: 7 bases; J trimming: 6 bases; junction bases outside the gene matches: 9. The CDR3 is 14 amino acids. The CDR3 DNA reads as TGTGCCAGCACACAGGGACAGGGACGGGCTGAAGCTTTCTTT. Amino acids: CASTQGQGRAEAFF.

The chain links TRBV5-1 to TRBJ2-3; 7 nucleotides line up with TRBD2. The junction had 7 bases not matched to a gene; V was cut back by 0 bases and J by 6 bases. This CDR3 is 15 amino acids long. Looked up from germline, CDR1 is SGHRS and CDR2 is YFSETQ. CDR3 DNA: TGCGCCAGCAGCTTGGACTCCGGGAGGACGGATACGCAGTATTTT. The encoded protein is CASSLDSGRTDTQYF.

This chain joins TRBV2 and TRBJ1-6; D remains ambiguous. V was trimmed by 2 bases and J by 3 bases, leaving 14 bases between them. CDR1 and CDR2 (germline): SNHLY, FYNNEI. The CDR3 runs to 17 residues. CDR3: CASSESQHSLYNSPLHF. In DNA, the CDR3 is TGTGCCAGCAGTGAATCTCAGCACAGTCTCTATAATTCACCCCTCCACTTT. The entire variable domain, with the rest obtained from reference TRBV2 and TRBJ1-6, is as follows: EPEVTQTPSHQVTQMGQEVILRCVPISNHLYFYWYRQILGQKVEFLVSFYNNEISEKSEIFDDQFSVERPDGSNFTLKIRSTKLEDSAMYFCASSESQHSLYNSPLHFGNGTRLTVT.

The J gene is TRBJ2-3, the V gene TRBV19, with D possibly being TRBD1 (6 bases). The CDR3 length is 13 residues. Trimming stripped 4 bases from V and 4 bases from J, with 9 bases between. Germline V gene sequence: CDR1 LNHDA, CDR2 SQIVND (reference sequence). CDR3 coding DNA: TGTGCCAGTAGTAGGCAGGGGCCAGATACGCAGTATTTT. It specifies CASSRQGPDTQYF.

This clone showed up just a few times. This chain joins TRBV30 and TRBJ1-5, with a weak D call TRBD1 (6 bases). Deletions cut 0 bases from V and 11 bases from J, with 14 bases between. The V gene's germline CDR1 is GTSNPN and CDR2 SVGIG (reference sequence). This CDR3 is built from 13 residues. For the CDR3, the DNA is TGTGCCTGGAGTGTACGTAATGAGGGGGCCCAGCATTTT. Its protein is CAWSVRNEGAQHF.

The chain carries TRBV13 and TRBJ2-5; 7 bases agree with TRBD1. This CDR3 spans 13 amino acids. Germline V CDR1 and CDR2: PRHDT, FYEKMQ (reference sequence). The J segment lost 5 bases and the V segment lost 5 bases, leaving 5 bases of the junction unmatched. In DNA, the CDR3 is TGTGCCAGCAGCAGACAGGGTCGGGAGACCCAGTACTTC. It encodes CASSRQGRETQYF.

J is TRBJ1-1 and V is TRBV10-3; 11 bases match TRBD1. The CDR3 sequence is 18 residues long. Trimming took 4 bases from V and 1 from J; bases not matched to a gene: 11. Germline assignment: CDR1 ENHRY and CDR2 SYGVKD. This chain's CDR3 is CAISVAGTGGGSNTEAFF. The CDR3 nucleotides read TGTGCCATCAGTGTTGCCGGGACAGGGGGGGGATCGAACACTGAAGCTTTCTTT.

This chain links TRBV7-9 with TRBJ1-2, with D possibly being TRBD1 (5 bases). In germline, CDR1 is SEHNR, CDR2 FQNEAQ (reference sequence). CDR3 length equals 15 residues. Between the trimmed V and J ends, which lost 5 bases and 0 bases, there was a span of 13 bases. The CDR3 loop is CASSPRQTANYGYTF. The CDR3 bases are TGTGCCAGCAGCCCCCGACAGACAGCTAACTATGGCTACACCTTC.

This clone was recorded only once. The chain is built from TRBV11-2 and TRBJ2-7; D possibly corresponds to TRBD1 (6 bases). The V end was cut by 1 base, the J end by 2 bases, with 21 bases between. The CDR3 spans 18 residues. The germline CDR1 and CDR2 sequences are SGHAT and FQNNGV. The CDR3 nucleotides read TGTGCCAGCAGCTTAGCTGAACGGGGACAATTCCGCACCTACGAGCAGTACTTC. This translates into CASSLAERGQFRTYEQYF.

A few counts support this clone. The chain employs TRBV14 and TRBJ2-7; 10 bases agree with TRBD2. The J segment lost 7 bases and the V segment lost 4 bases, leaving 10 bases of the junction unmatched. Germline V CDR1 and CDR2: SGHDN, FVKESK. The CDR3 totals 15 residues. The CDR3, as DNA: TGTGCCAGCAGCCGGCTAGCGGGAGAAGTTTGGGAGCAGTACTTC. It translates to CASSRLAGEVWEQYF.

The genes are TRBV28 and TRBJ2-7; 9 bases agree with TRBD2. Germline values: CDR1 MDHEN, CDR2 SYDVKM. The V and J ends lost 5 bases and 12 bases, in that order; junction bases with no gene match: 11. CDR3 length: 13 residues. CDR3 sequence: CASSPPSGMTGYF. CDR3 in DNA: TGTGCCAGCAGTCCGCCTAGCGGGATGACGGGGTACTTC.

This chain connects TRBV5-1 to TRBJ1-4, with TRBD1 matching 12 bases. Germline V gene lookup returns CDR1 SGHRS and CDR2 YFSETQ. Losses at the gene ends were 4 bases for V and 3 bases for J; bases not matched to a gene: 7. This CDR3 spans 17 amino acids. The CDR3 reads CASSTGTGGAANEKLFF. The CDR3 DNA reads TGCGCCAGCAGCACGGGGACAGGGGGCGCGGCTAATGAAAAACTGTTTTTT.

The genes are TRBV3-1 (or the pseudogene TRBV3-2) and TRBJ1-3; the D is unclear. Germline loops: CDR1 LGHDT, CDR2 YNNKEL (reference sequence). The V gene lost 1 base and the J gene lost 4 bases, with 5 bases spanning the gap. There are 13 residues in the CDR3. The DNA for the CDR3 is TGTGCCAGCAGCCAAGTCCAAGGAAACACCATATATTTT. Its protein is CASSQVQGNTIYF.

A single count supports this clone. This rearrangement joins TRBV29-1 to TRBJ2-7; maybe TRBD1 (6 bases). The ends were cut back, 8 bases at V and 6 bases at J, with 20 bases in the middle. Germline CDR1 is SQVTM and CDR2 is ANQGSEA. The CDR3 is 13 residues long. Written as DNA, the CDR3 is TGCAGCCACACAACAGGGTCCCGGAGCGAGCAGTACTTC. It is translated as CSHTTGSRSEQYF.

This clone was detected once. The rearrangement uses TRBV10-3 and TRBJ1-2, with D uncertain. Trimming removed 2 bases at V and 13 bases at J, with 17 bases between. This CDR3 has 13 residues. CDR1 and CDR2 from the germline V gene are ENHRY and SYGVKD. CDR3 nucleotides: TGTGCCATCAGTGAGCCCTCCGCCAGTCGGGTCACCTTC. Its protein is CAISEPSASRVTF.

J is TRBJ2-2 and V is TRBV11-3; D possibly corresponds to TRBD1 (6 bases). Trimming cost V 4 bases and J 2 bases, with 11 bases left between them. This CDR3 region has 15 residues. CDR1 SGHNT and CDR2 YENEEA come from the germline V gene. The CDR3 bases are TGTGCCAGCAGCTCCGGACAGAGAAACACCGGGGAGCTGTTTTTT. Residues: CASSSGQRNTGELFF.

CDR3 loop: CASSATGTPTNEKLFF. DNA for the CDR3: TGTGCCAGCTCCGCGACAGGGACCCCAACTAATGAAAAACTGTTTTTT. The rearrangement uses TRBV18 and TRBJ1-4, with TRBD1 matching 7 bases. This CDR3 region has 16 residues. Germline assignment: CDR1 KGHSH and CDR2 LQKENI. The ends lost 6 bases at V and 0 bases at J; junction bases unmatched: 7.